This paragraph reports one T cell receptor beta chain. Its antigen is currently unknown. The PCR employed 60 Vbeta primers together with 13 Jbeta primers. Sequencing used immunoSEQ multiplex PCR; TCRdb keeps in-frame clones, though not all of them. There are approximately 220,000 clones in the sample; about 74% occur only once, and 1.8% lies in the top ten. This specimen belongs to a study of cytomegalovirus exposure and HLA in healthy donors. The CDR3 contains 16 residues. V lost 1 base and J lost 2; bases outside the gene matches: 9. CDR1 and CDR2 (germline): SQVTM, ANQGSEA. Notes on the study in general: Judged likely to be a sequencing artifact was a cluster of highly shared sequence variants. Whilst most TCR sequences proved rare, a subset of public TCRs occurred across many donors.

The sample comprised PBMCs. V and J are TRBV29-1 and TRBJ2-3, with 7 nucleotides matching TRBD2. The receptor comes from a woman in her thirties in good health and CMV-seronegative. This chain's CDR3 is CSVEGPTSKNTDTQYF. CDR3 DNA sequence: TGCAGCGTTGAAGGCCCGACTAGCAAGAACACAGATACGCAGTATTTT.